This T cell receptor (beta chain) emerged from a study of shared clonotypes between healthy human individuals (TCRdb year 2020). The study in broad terms: Three men and two women, aged 18 to 49 years, made up the cohort. Per donor, three plates each were used for CD4 naive and CD4 memory, two for CD8 naive, and one for CD8 memory. To estimate repertoire size and how much clonotype sharing occurs between individuals, the study deeply sequenced the blood TCR repertoires of a handful of healthy adults. To increase sequencing depth and limit assay-specific biases, TCR repertoire library preparation and sequencing were carried out by different laboratories using diverse techniques. Between about 0.94 and 8.9 billion PBMCs per donor were obtained by leukapheresis.

The CDR3 spans 14 residues, from the cysteine through the phenylalanine. The kept DNA is CDR3 alone, 42 bases in frame from the first base. CDR1 is given as SGHDT and CDR2 as YYEEEE, both from the germline V gene. The paper's findings and limits, for the study overall: Based on pairwise subsampling, the degree of clonotype sharing among donors was expected to be affected by sequencing depth. Higher generation probabilities were observed for clonotypes shared by all four sorted-subset donors than for non-shared clonotypes. Only blood was sampled, and tissue TCR repertoires likely differ from those in blood. Incomplete sequencing was indicated by rarefaction of sorted-subset datasets, despite the large sequencing depth. Because the study included a small number of donors, the genetic and exposure-history diversity represented was limited. When several donors were compared, the shared fraction of clonotypes was roughly 4.8% for naive CD4, about 4% for naive CD8, 2% to 2.5% for memory CD4, and 0.35% to 0.4% for memory CD8. Naive subsets generally had larger estimated clonotype richness than memory subsets did.

Using the deep immunoSEQ assay, multiplex PCR amplified TCR CDR3 regions from genomic DNA. For each cell subset, the extracted genomic DNA was distributed evenly across all wells of several immunoSEQ 96-well plates, and each plate served as one replicate. For sorted subsets, 200 to 250 ng of genomic DNA, equivalent to tens of thousands of T cell genomes, went into each replicate PCR. Purified libraries were quantified with a Qubit 3.0 fluorometer, sized on a Bioanalyzer 2100, and re-quantified with the KAPA Library Quantification kit. A separate single-read 150-cycle Illumina NextSeq 550 flow cell was used to sequence each immunoSEQ 96-well plate. Concerning the study's data processing: Because only junctional sequences without quality scores were contained in the immunoSEQ output, filtering matching that applied to full-length reads could not be performed. To assign V/J genes and CDR3, sequences were annotated using PyIR, a Python wrapper for IgBLAST v1.9, with IMGT germline references. Any read was removed if the V/J assignment was weak (E-value above 1e-6), the CDR3 was missing, or the read contained stop codons, out-of-frame junctions, or ambiguous translated residues. A V3J clonotype was defined by an identical inferred V gene, J gene, and CDR3 amino acid sequence. Percentage overlap between repertoires was computed as shared unique clonotypes divided by the size of the smaller repertoire. Three approaches were used to assess repertoire richness: RTK rarefaction, the Chao1 estimator, and Recon v2.1 estimates of unobserved clonotypes. For all TCRbeta clonotypes obtained by the gDNA method from a handful of donors, generation probabilities were computed with OLGA. Drawn from immuneACCESS, this table holds only the in-frame rearrangements with V and J called that TCRdb kept. Clones are partly lost; checked studies trace under half to an unresolved V gene and leave the rest unexplained. V, J and clone size are those of that table, while D and trimming were read from the DNA. This sample is represented by 950,000 to 1,300,000 clones; under 80% of them were singletons. About 1.4% of the sample goes to the ten largest clones.

Only one count was recorded for this clone. Its antigen specificity is not known. There are no base qualities to consult, and no much larger clone falls within one base. The donors were healthy, HIV-negative adults who had no recently reported acute infections or vaccinations. All donors were Caucasian adults living in Nashville, Tennessee, USA. CD4+ T cells were enriched by magnetic negative selection, after which naive cells were positively selected on CD45RA and the negative fraction was taken as the memory subset. After blood collection by leukapheresis, PBMCs were isolated using Ficoll-Histopaque density gradient centrifugation and then cryopreserved in the vapor phase of liquid nitrogen. Purity and quantity of every magnetically sorted T cell population were checked by analytical flow cytometry. From each sorted fraction, genomic DNA was isolated and quantified by UV absorbance on a Nanodrop 2000c.

This receptor was obtained from a man between 18 and 35 years old in good health. This receptor chain uses TRBV5-6 and TRBJ2-5, with TRBD1 identical over 7 junction bases. The tail of the sequence fits TRBJ2-7 better, so the J call may be wrong. Sequencing was performed on memory CD4+ T cells sorted from blood. The sample's cell subset or site label, decoded: CD45RA-negative fraction. The CDR3 here reads CASSKTDRPYEQYF. At the DNA level, the sequence is TGTGCCAGCAGCAAGACGGACAGGCCCTACGAGCAGTACTTC.